The sequence of this T cell receptor beta chain was determined in a study of blood T cell repertoires in COVID-19. The table came from immunoSEQ multiplex PCR; TCRdb's copy has only in-frame clones and leaves some out. The sample yields about 300,000 clones, more than 80% seen once. V was shortened by 3 bases and J by 1 base, with 9 bases between the two germline ends. The germline CDR1 and CDR2 sequences are GTSNPN and SVGIG (reference sequence). The CDR3 loop spans 13 amino acids. What was sequenced was PBMCs or T cells enriched from blood (not recorded which). V gene TRBV30 combines with J gene TRBJ1-2; D may be TRBD1 (6 bases). The sequence derives from a woman aged 25 to 39 who had recovered from COVID-19. The CDR3, as DNA: TGTGCCTGGAGGCAGGGGATTAACTATGGCTACACCTTC. Protein sequence: CAWRQGINYGYTF.